The 10 T cell receptor beta chains below all came from one sample that was sequenced in a study of blood T cells in healthy people across ages. Next came a second PCR, run for roughly 6 to 11 cycles, which used a sample-barcoded 5' primer along with a J-beta primer mix. TCRdb analysed the 5' RACE reads with MiXCR anew, one entry per CDR3 protein. In the table there are 1,300,000 or so distinct CDR3 sequences, around 59% of which are singletons. Sequencing was performed on blood. These receptors all come from a man between 18 and 35 years old in good health.

This clonotype has just a few counts. This chain uses TRBV6-2 or TRBV6-3 with TRBJ2-7; D is possibly TRBD2 (6 bases). V was shortened by 4 bases and J by 2 bases, with 24 bases between the two germline ends. Germline-derived CDR1 and CDR2 are MNHEY and SVGEGT. The CDR3 consists of 18 residues. This chain's CDR3 is CASSWNSDSTRITYEQYF. The CDR3 nucleotides read TGTGCCAGCAGTTGGAACTCAGACTCGACTAGAATTACCTACGAGCAGTACTTC.

The CDR3 nucleotides read TGCGCCAGCAGCATATCCCTAGCGGGAGATGAGCAGTTCTTC. Encoded protein: CASSISLAGDEQFF. This sequence joins TRBV5-1 and TRBJ2-1; TRBD2 agrees at 10 bases. The germline V gene has CDR1 SGHRS and CDR2 YFSETQ. CDR3 length: 14 amino acids. V shed 4 bases and J 8 bases; nucleotides not matched to a gene: 6.

A few counts support this clonotype. The chain links TRBV14 to TRBJ1-2; D is unresolved. Germline V gene data show CDR1 as SGHDN and CDR2 as FVKESK. V lost 0 bases and J 3 bases, leaving 5 bases between the germline ends. CDR3 length: 13 amino acids. The CDR3 DNA reads as TGTGCCAGCAGCCAAGAAACGGACTATGGCTACACCTTC. Its protein product is CASSQETDYGYTF.

The chain joins TRBV2 to TRBJ2-3; perhaps TRBD2 as D (5 bases). V dropped 0 bases and J dropped 0 bases, with 10 bases sitting between them. This CDR3 spans 16 amino acids. Germline CDR1 and CDR2: SNHLY and FYNNEI. CDR3 sequence: CASSEAARTSTDTQYF. The CDR3 DNA reads TGTGCCAGCAGTGAAGCTGCGCGGACTAGCACAGATACGCAGTATTTT.

This clonotype occurred once. This chain connects TRBV14 to TRBJ2-3, with D unresolved. Germline lookup yields CDR1 SGHDN and CDR2 FVKESK. V was clipped by 2 bases and J by 3 bases, with 15 bases between them. The CDR3 length is 16 residues. Written as DNA, the CDR3 is TGTGCCAGCAGCCAACCGCACCCTCTGTTAACAGATACGCAGTATTTT. It translates to CASSQPHPLLTDTQYF.

The rearrangement joins TRBV2 to TRBJ2-1, with D possibly called TRBD1 or TRBD2 (5 bases each). V lost 8 bases, J lost 5 bases, and 25 bases lay in between. Germline V gives CDR1 SNHLY, CDR2 FYNNEI. The CDR3 is 17 residues long. For the CDR3, the DNA is TGTGCCAGCCAGGGCCCACAACCGGTACTAGGGGACAATGAGCAGTTCTTC. This translates into CASQGPQPVLGDNEQFF.

The chain recombines TRBV29-1 with TRBJ2-7; no reliable D call. V was cut by 4 bases and J by 2 bases, with 12 bases left in between. This CDR3 is built from 13 residues. Germline CDR1 and CDR2: SQVTM and ANQGSEA. In DNA form, the CDR3 reads TGCAGCGTTGTTGGGGTCACGACCTACGAGCAGTACTTC. Translating it yields CSVVGVTTYEQYF.

On this clonotype: A junction boundary mismatches the germline segment, possibly from a read error. This rearrangement joins TRBV10-3 to TRBJ2-1; maybe TRBD2 (5 bases). CDR1 ENHRY and CDR2 SYGVKD come from the germline V gene. The CDR3 is 14 residues long. Here the CDR3 DNA reads TGTGGCATCAGTGCCCCGGGATCCTACAATGAGCAGTTCTTC. Encoded protein: CGISAPGSYNEQFF.

In regard to this clonotype: The junction departs from the called germline gene at one end, perhaps through a read error. J is TRBJ2-5 and V is TRBV2, with D possibly matching TRBD1 (5 bases). The CDR3 contains 15 residues. CDR1 SNHLY and CDR2 FYNNEI come from the germline V gene. CDR3 loop: CASRAQRSSGETQYF. CDR3 bases: TGCGCCAGCAGGGCCCAACGGAGCTCCGGGGAGACCCAGTACTTC.

The CDR3 spells CASSTTGTSTDTQYF. The CDR3 nucleotides read TGTGCCAGCTCAACGACAGGGACGAGCACAGATACGCAGTATTTT. The rearrangement uses TRBV18 and TRBJ2-3, with 7 bases identical to TRBD1. This CDR3 is built from 15 residues. Trimming took 5 bases from V and 0 from J; bases not matched to a gene: 5. Germline-derived CDR1 and CDR2 are KGHSH and LQKENI.